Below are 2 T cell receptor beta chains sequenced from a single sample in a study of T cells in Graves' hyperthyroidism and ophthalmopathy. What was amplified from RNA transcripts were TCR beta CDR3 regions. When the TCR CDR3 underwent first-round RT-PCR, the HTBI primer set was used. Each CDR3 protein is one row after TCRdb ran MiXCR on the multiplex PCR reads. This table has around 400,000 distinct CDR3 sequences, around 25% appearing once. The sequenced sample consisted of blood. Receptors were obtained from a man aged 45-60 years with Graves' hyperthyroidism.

DNA for the CDR3: TGCGCCAGCAGCTTGAACCGCTATGGCTACACCTTC. As protein: CASSLNRYGYTF. This chain joins TRBV5-1 and TRBJ1-2; D not resolved. Deletions cut 1 base from V and 4 bases from J, with 5 bases between. Germline CDR1 is SGHRS and CDR2 is YFSETQ. This CDR3 comprises 12 residues.

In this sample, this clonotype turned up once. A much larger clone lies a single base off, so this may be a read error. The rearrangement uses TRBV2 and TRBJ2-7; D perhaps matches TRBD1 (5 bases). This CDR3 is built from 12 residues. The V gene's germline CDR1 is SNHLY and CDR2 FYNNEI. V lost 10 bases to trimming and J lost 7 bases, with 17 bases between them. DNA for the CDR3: TGTGCCACCTCTAGACAGTCCCATGAGCAGTACTTC. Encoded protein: CATSRQSHEQYF.